The T cell receptor beta chain described here comes from a study of CD8+CD57+ T cells in acquired aplastic anemia. Study-wide background: Mean DNA quantity obtained from sorted CD4+ and CD8+ cells was 3 to 3.5 ug. Study findings and constraints: Any difference that existed in CD8+ Simpson's diversity between patients and controls was not significant. In common between the patients and the controls were approximately 30 CD8+ CDR3 sequences.

CDR1 DFQATT and CDR2 SNEGSKA come from the germline V gene (reference sequence). V shed 5 bases and J shed 4 bases, with 11 bases lying between them. There are 12 residues in the CDR3. The authors sequenced patients whose flow cytometry had shown CD8+CD57+ cell expansion. Therapy had not been given to patients before blood sampling. This clonotype was recorded only once. No antigen is known for it. Genomic DNA acted as the template from which TCR beta VDJ combination and CDR3 sequence profiling were carried out. TCRdb ran MiXCR on the reads and lists one entry per CDR3 protein. Among 200,000 to 250,000 distinct CDR3 sequences listed, approximately 65% were seen once.

J is TRBJ1-1 and V is TRBV20-1, with a possible D match to TRBD1 (5 bases). The sample taken for sequencing was sorted CD4+, CD8+, or CD8+CD57+ T cells (not recorded which) from PBMCs. The clonotype comes from a human donor with aplastic anemia. CDR3 DNA: TGCAGTGCTGTTCAAGGGACCACTGAAGCTTTCTTT. It is translated as CSAVQGTTEAFF.